These 27 T cell receptor beta chains came from one sample sequenced in a study of cytomegalovirus exposure and HLA in healthy donors (dated by TCRdb to 2016 to 2017). The method was the immunoSEQ multiplex PCR assay. The multiplex PCR relied on a mix of 60 forward primers for TCR Vbeta segments and 13 reverse primers for TCR Jbeta segments. Not all clones reach the TCRdb copy of this immuneACCESS table, which keeps in-frame sequences only. Checked studies attribute under half of the gap to unresolved V genes and leave the rest unexplained. The sample records around 100,000 clones, roughly 81% of which are singletons. Roughly 5.3% of the sample belongs to the ten largest clones. Sample: PBMCs. The receptors were sampled from a young woman in good health and CMV-seropositive.

This clone was observed a few times. The chain links TRBV5-1 to TRBJ1-5; no clear D gene. Germline V gives CDR1 SGHRS, CDR2 YFSETQ. This CDR3 has 15 amino acids. The V gene lost 0 bases and the J gene lost 3 bases, with 10 bases spanning the gap. The CDR3, as DNA: TGCGCCAGCAGCTTGGATTTTGGGCCCAATCAGCCCCAGCATTTT. The encoded protein is CASSLDFGPNQPQHF.

V is TRBV18 and J is TRBJ2-5; tentative D call: TRBD1 (5 bases). Germline V gene data show CDR1 as KGHSH and CDR2 as LQKENI. The CDR3 has 12 residues. Trimming stripped 3 bases from V and 8 bases from J, with 10 bases between. This chain's CDR3 is CASSPRAETQYF. In nucleotides, the CDR3 is TGTGCCAGCTCACCCAGGGCTGAAACCCAGTACTTC.

This clone was counted between two and nine times. The chain couples TRBV6-4 to TRBJ2-7; 11 nucleotides align to TRBD1. The CDR3 consists of 18 residues. V lost 4 bases and J lost 2; bases outside the gene matches: 13. The germline V gene has CDR1 MRHNA and CDR2 SNTAGT. CDR3 in DNA: TGTGCCAGCAGTGCCCCCACTCCGGGACAGGGGGTCACCTACGAGCAGTACTTC. Translated: CASSAPTPGQGVTYEQYF.

V gene TRBV7-9 combines with J gene TRBJ1-1; perhaps TRBD1 as D (6 bases). Deletions cut 1 base from V and 4 bases from J, with 13 bases between. The CDR3 loop spans 15 amino acids. Germline V gene data show CDR1 as SEHNR and CDR2 as FQNEAQ (reference sequence). The CDR3 here is CASSLGGGLVTEAFF. The CDR3 DNA is TGTGCCAGCAGCTTAGGCGGGGGGCTGGTCACTGAAGCTTTCTTT.

The V and J genes are TRBV6-1 and TRBJ1-2; maybe TRBD1 (5 bases). Deletions cut 3 bases from V and 0 bases from J, with 11 bases between. CDR1 MNHNS and CDR2 SASEGT come from the germline V gene. The CDR3 length is 15 residues. CDR3 coding DNA: TGTGCCAGCAGTGACGCGGGGGGACCTAACTATGGCTACACCTTC. This translates into CASSDAGGPNYGYTF.

This chain uses TRBV19 with TRBJ2-7; D may be TRBD2 (5 bases). The ends were cut back, 0 bases at V and 3 bases at J, with 15 bases in the middle. Germline loops: CDR1 LNHDA, CDR2 SQIVND (reference sequence). The CDR3 sequence is 16 residues long. CDR3 residues: CASSIDWTGSFYEQYF. The DNA for the CDR3 is TGTGCCAGTAGTATAGATTGGACGGGGAGCTTCTACGAGCAGTACTTC.

This chain joins TRBV27 and TRBJ2-7, with D possibly TRBD1 on 5 matching bases. V lost 4 bases and J 1 base, leaving 14 bases between the germline ends. The germline V gene encodes CDR1 MNHEY and CDR2 SMNVEV (reference sequence). This CDR3 has 15 residues. Written as DNA, the CDR3 is TGTGCCAGCAGTTCTATGGGGCGATTTTCCTACGAGCAGTACTTC. It translates to CASSSMGRFSYEQYF.

The chain links TRBV7-3 to TRBJ2-7; 7 bases are a match to TRBD2. The J segment lost 4 bases and the V segment lost 3 bases, leaving 3 bases of the junction unmatched. The CDR3 covers 13 residues. Germline V lookup: CDR1 SGHTA, CDR2 FQGTGA. The CDR3, as DNA: TGTGCCAGCAGCTTCAACGGGGGGTACGAGCAGTACTTC. Translation: CASSFNGGYEQYF.

This clone was observed a single time. This chain uses TRBV9 with TRBJ1-1; TRBD1 agrees at 7 bases. J was trimmed by 3 bases and V by 0 bases; bases with no gene match: 5. From germline, CDR1 is SGDLS and CDR2 YYNGEE. This CDR3 is built from 15 residues. Here the CDR3 DNA reads TGTGCCAGCAGCGTAGATCAGGGGGAATACACTGAAGCTTTCTTT. Its protein product is CASSVDQGEYTEAFF.

The DNA for the CDR3 is TGTGCCAGCTCACCACCGCAGGGCCCCGTGAACACTGAAGCTTTCTTT. Its protein is CASSPPQGPVNTEAFF. V gene TRBV18 combines with J gene TRBJ1-1; possible D gene TRBD1, 5 bases. Between the trimmed V and J ends, which lost 0 bases and 0 bases, there was a span of 11 bases. Germline values: CDR1 KGHSH, CDR2 LQKENI. This CDR3 has 16 residues.

This clone was recorded a few times. The chain recombines TRBV4-2 with TRBJ2-2; TRBD2 is a possible D gene (5 bases). The germline V and J ends were trimmed by 4 bases and 1 base, with 16 bases remaining between them. Germline CDR1 LGHNA, CDR2 YNFKEQ. This CDR3 contains 17 residues. CDR3 loop: CASSRHDGDLNTGELFF. The CDR3 DNA reads as TGTGCCAGCAGCCGCCACGACGGGGATTTGAACACCGGGGAGCTGTTTTTT.

J is TRBJ2-5 and V is TRBV9, with D tentatively TRBD2 (6 bases). CDR1 SGDLS and CDR2 YYNGEE come from the germline V gene. V lost 3 bases to trimming and J lost 0 bases, with 15 bases between them. This CDR3 has 16 residues. CDR3 protein: CASSAWDSGYQETQYF. DNA of the CDR3: TGTGCCAGCAGCGCCTGGGACTCCGGGTACCAAGAGACCCAGTACTTC.

The gene calls are TRBV6-6 and TRBJ1-2; 11 bases align to TRBD1. The germline gives CDR1 MNHNY, CDR2 SVGAGI (reference sequence). V was clipped by 7 bases and J by 7 bases; unmatched bases: 11. The CDR3 totals 15 residues. CDR3 protein: CASTQEGQGVFGYTF. The DNA of the CDR3 is TGTGCCAGCACCCAAGAGGGACAGGGGGTCTTTGGCTACACCTTC.

This chain uses TRBV28 with TRBJ2-5, with 9 nucleotides matching TRBD2. This CDR3 contains 15 residues. Germline V gives CDR1 MDHEN, CDR2 SYDVKM. Unmatched junction bases numbered 13, after V lost 7 bases and J lost 7 bases. This chain's CDR3 is CASIMGGGGGGTQYF. CDR3 coding DNA: TGTGCCAGCATCATGGGCGGGGGGGGCGGCGGGACCCAGTACTTC.

Only a few counts were recorded for this clone. The J gene is TRBJ2-1, the V gene TRBV5-1, with 7 bases lining up with TRBD2. Trimming cost V 3 bases and J 2 bases; bases outside gene matches: 8. Germline V gene sequence: CDR1 SGHRS, CDR2 YFSETQ. The CDR3 covers 16 residues. The CDR3 loop reads CASSSDPGGTYNEQFF. The CDR3 DNA is TGCGCCAGCAGCTCCGATCCCGGGGGGACCTACAATGAGCAGTTCTTC.

CDR3 amino acids: CASSLNRGLNTEAFF. Written as DNA, the CDR3 is TGTGCCAGCAGTCTAAACAGGGGGTTGAACACTGAAGCTTTCTTT. The rearrangement joins TRBV6-5 to TRBJ1-1; 8 bases fit TRBD1. Germline CDR1 MNHEY, CDR2 SVGAGI. CDR3 length: 15 residues. With V trimmed by 5 bases and J by 0 bases, 5 bases remained unmatched.

In nucleotides, the CDR3 is TGTGCCAGCGGAGGGACTAGCGGGAGTCGGACCGATACGCAGTATTTT. Protein: CASGGTSGSRTDTQYF. The rearrangement joins TRBV11-2 to TRBJ2-3; 14 bases fit TRBD2. V trimming: 8 bases; J trimming: 6 bases; junction bases outside the gene matches: 10. This CDR3 is 16 amino acids long. Germline CDR1 and CDR2: SGHAT and FQNNGV.

This clone was observed a single time. The chain recombines TRBV2 with TRBJ2-7; D possibly corresponds to TRBD2 (6 bases). Trimming stripped 4 bases from V and 6 bases from J, with 13 bases between. Germline-derived CDR1 and CDR2 are SNHLY and FYNNEI. The CDR3 runs to 13 residues. CDR3 region: CASSALEGGEQYF. The CDR3 DNA is TGTGCCAGCAGTGCTTTGGAGGGAGGCGAGCAGTACTTC.

In DNA form, the CDR3 reads TGCGCCAGCAGTGAGGAGTCACAGGGGGCGCGTGAAAAACTGTTTTTT. Translated: CASSEESQGAREKLFF. The chain is built from TRBV10-2 and TRBJ1-4, with 9 positions matching TRBD1. Germline CDR1 and CDR2: WSHSY and SAAADI. Unmatched junction bases numbered 8, after V lost 2 bases and J lost 7 bases. The CDR3 loop spans 16 amino acids.

This chain uses TRBV4-1 with TRBJ1-1, with unresolved D. There are 17 residues in the CDR3. V was cut by 4 bases and J by 0 bases, with 18 bases left in between. Germline values: CDR1 MGHRA, CDR2 YSYEKL. CDR3 DNA sequence: TGCGCCAGCAGCCCCGCGGGAAGGATGTCGATGAACACTGAAGCTTTCTTT. It specifies CASSPAGRMSMNTEAFF.

The rearrangement links TRBV5-4 to TRBJ2-1; D is undetermined. This CDR3 is built from 14 residues. V was trimmed by 3 bases and J by 3 bases, leaving 10 bases between them. Germline lookup yields CDR1 SGHNT and CDR2 YYREEE (reference sequence). DNA of the CDR3: TGTGCCAGCAGCTCTACGGAGAGCTACAATGAGCAGTTCTTC. It yields the protein CASSSTESYNEQFF.

The gene calls are TRBV9 and TRBJ2-1; 8 nucleotides agree with TRBD1. This CDR3 contains 21 residues. Germline CDR1 and CDR2: SGDLS and YYNGEE. V gave up 0 bases and J gave up 9 bases; unmatched junction bases: 26. The CDR3 spells CASSVDFLWVGDRSFSCEQFF. The CDR3 region has the DNA TGTGCCAGCAGCGTAGATTTTTTGTGGGTGGGGGACAGGTCGTTTTCTTGTGAGCAGTTCTTC.

This clone has only one observation. The chain combines TRBV7-2 with TRBJ2-7; no clear D. V dropped 1 base and J dropped 1 base, with 8 bases sitting between them. The CDR3 is 14 residues long. The germline gives CDR1 SGHTA, CDR2 FQGNSA. DNA of the CDR3: TGTGCCAGCAGCTTAGGTCGGAGTTCCTACGAGCAGTACTTC. This sequence encodes CASSLGRSSYEQYF.

This chain joins TRBV7-2 and TRBJ1-5; D gene ambiguous. V lost 1 base and J 6 bases, leaving 13 bases between the germline ends. The CDR3 has 15 amino acids. From germline, CDR1 is SGHTA and CDR2 FQGNSA. CDR3 nucleotides: TGTGCCAGCAGCTTAGGGCCTGTTACTAGTCAGCCCCAGCATTTT. Its translation: CASSLGPVTSQPQHF. Filled out from reference TRBV7-2 and TRBJ1-5, the complete variable domain reads GAGVSQSPSNKVTEKGKDVELRCDPISGHTALYWYRQSLGQGLEFLIYFQGNSAPDKSGLPSDRFSAERTGGSVSTLTIQRTQQEDSAVYLCASSLGPVTSQPQHFGDGTRLSIL.

There are a few counts of this clone. This chain uses TRBV6-1 with TRBJ1-3, with a weak D call TRBD1 (5 bases). Germline CDR1 is MNHNS and CDR2 is SASEGT. Trimming removed 6 bases at V and 0 bases at J, with 9 bases between. The CDR3 is 14 amino acids. CDR3 coding DNA: TGTGCCAGCAGCCGACAGTACTCTGGAAACACCATATATTTT. This codes for CASSRQYSGNTIYF.

The genes are TRBV7-2 and TRBJ1-1, with D tentatively TRBD1 (6 bases). The V end lost 4 bases, the J end lost 11 bases, and 11 bases lay between the germline ends. This CDR3 has 11 residues. The germline CDR1 and CDR2 sequences are SGHTA and FQGNSA. The CDR3 reads CASSSRQVAFF. The CDR3 nucleotides are TGTGCCAGCAGCTCTAGACAGGTTGCTTTCTTT.

The CDR3 region is CASSLAWTSGAYNEQFF. CDR3 bases: TGTGCCAGCAGCTTAGCTTGGACTAGCGGGGCATACAATGAGCAGTTCTTC. The rearrangement links TRBV11-2 to TRBJ2-1, with 12 bases matching TRBD2. The length of the CDR3 is 17 residues. The junction had 5 bases not matched to a gene; V was cut back by 1 base and J by 4 bases. CDR1 and CDR2 from the germline V gene are SGHAT and FQNNGV.